The 29 T cell receptor beta chains below come from one sample, sequenced in a study of T-cell memory formation after mild COVID-19. TCRdb fed the 5' RACE reads into MiXCR, producing one record per CDR3 protein. The sample lists around 500,000 distinct CDR3 sequences, over 15% occurring once. The sample was PBMCs or a T cell subset sorted from them (not recorded which). The origin of the receptors is an adult woman who had mild COVID-19 (a few samples of this study predate the infection). Cell type and time point are not known.

The chain employs TRBV7-9 and TRBJ1-1; TRBD1 aligns across 7 bases. The V gene's germline CDR1 is SEHNR and CDR2 FQNEAQ (reference sequence). The CDR3 is 15 residues long. The ends lost 1 base at V and 6 bases at J; junction bases unmatched: 8. CDR3 residues: CASSLGRGPFAEAFF. CDR3 coding DNA: TGTGCCAGCAGCTTAGGGAGGGGGCCCTTCGCTGAAGCTTTCTTT.

This clonotype has more than one count but fewer than ten. This rearrangement joins TRBV24-1 to TRBJ2-7, with no clear D. V shed 3 bases and J shed 0 bases, with 17 bases lying between them. The CDR3 spans 17 residues. Germline CDR1 reads KGHDR; CDR2 reads SFDVKD. The CDR3, as DNA: TGTGCCACCAGTGATCCTCCTCTTGGCAGGACCTCCTACGAGCAGTACTTC. This gives the protein CATSDPPLGRTSYEQYF.

This rearrangement joins TRBV24-1 to TRBJ2-5, with D perhaps TRBD2 (5 bases). The CDR3 has 14 residues. In germline, CDR1 is KGHDR, CDR2 SFDVKD. V was cut by 4 bases and J by 3 bases, with 11 bases left in between. CDR3: CATSEAEREETQYF. The CDR3 DNA reads TGTGCCACCAGTGAAGCCGAGAGGGAAGAGACCCAGTACTTC.

The chain carries TRBV6-5 and TRBJ2-7, with 14 bases aligning to TRBD2. CDR3 length: 17 residues. With 5 bases clipped from V and 7 bases from J, the junction kept 13 bases outside the gene matches. CDR1 MNHEY and CDR2 SVGAGI come from the germline V gene. This CDR3 is CASSRTSGRPRPREQYF. The CDR3 coding sequence is TGTGCCAGCAGTCGGACTAGCGGGAGGCCCCGGCCCCGGGAGCAGTACTTC.

The gene calls are TRBV21-1 and TRBJ2-1; no check of the table's D call, TRBD1, against the DNA was made. TRBV21-1 is deemed a pseudogene. The CDR3 has 14 amino acids. The CDR3 DNA reads TGTGCCAGCAGCAAAAGGCAGGGTTCCAATGAGCAGTTCTTC. This sequence encodes CASSKRQGSNEQFF.

The chain employs TRBV24-1 and TRBJ2-4; the D gene is possibly TRBD1 (6 bases). CDR3 length: 15 amino acids. Germline V gene sequence: CDR1 KGHDR, CDR2 SFDVKD. The V end lost 4 bases, the J end lost 1 base, and 10 bases lay between the germline ends. CDR3 amino acids: CATSEPRGAKNIQYF. The CDR3 DNA is TGTGCCACCAGTGAGCCTAGGGGGGCCAAAAACATTCAGTACTTC.

The rearrangement uses TRBV7-9 and TRBJ2-1, with D possibly being TRBD1 (5 bases). Germline V gene lookup returns CDR1 SEHNR and CDR2 FQNEAQ (reference sequence). With 4 bases removed from V and 8 bases from J, the gap between germline ends came to 12 bases. This CDR3 is built from 13 residues. The CDR3 is CASSSDIFHEQFF. DNA of the CDR3: TGTGCCAGCAGCTCGGACATTTTCCATGAGCAGTTCTTC.

This clonotype was seen only a few times. The chain carries TRBV9 and TRBJ2-7; D not certain. The germline gives CDR1 SGDLS, CDR2 YYNGEE. Trimming took off 2 bases at V and 0 bases at J, with 12 bases between the two ends. This CDR3 has 15 residues. Written as DNA, the CDR3 is TGTGCCAGCAGCGTCGGCGCCCTAAGCTCCTACGAGCAGTACTTC. It specifies CASSVGALSSYEQYF.

This clonotype appeared a few times. The chain links TRBV15 to TRBJ1-6; 9 bases are a match to TRBD1. The trim removed 4 bases at V and 7 bases at J, leaving 8 bases unmatched. There are 16 residues in the CDR3. Per the germline V gene, CDR1 is LNHNV and CDR2 is YYDKDF (reference sequence). CDR3 in amino acids: CATSTLRTGDNSPLHF. The DNA of the CDR3 is TGTGCCACCAGCACCCTCCGGACAGGGGACAATTCACCCCTCCACTTT.

The chain carries TRBV18 and TRBJ2-7; D is ambiguous. The length of the CDR3 is 14 residues. Trimming cost V 6 bases and J 2 bases, with 14 bases left between them. Germline lookup yields CDR1 KGHSH and CDR2 LQKENI. The DNA for the CDR3 is TGTGCCAGCTCTCCGGGTGACGGACCCTACGAGCAGTACTTC. Protein product: CASSPGDGPYEQYF.

This clonotype was counted only a few times. J is TRBJ1-1 and V is TRBV3-1, with TRBD1 as a possible D gene (5 bases). Germline V gives CDR1 LGHDT, CDR2 YNNKEL (reference sequence). Between the trimmed V and J ends, which lost 0 bases and 4 bases, there was a span of 9 bases. The CDR3 has 14 amino acids. The CDR3 DNA is TGTGCCAGCAGCCAAGAACAGGCCTCCACTGAAGCTTTCTTT. As protein: CASSQEQASTEAFF.

V and J are TRBV28 and TRBJ2-1; a possible D gene is TRBD1 (6 bases). Germline V gene data show CDR1 as MDHEN and CDR2 as SYDVKM. This CDR3 region has 14 residues. V was trimmed by 8 bases and J by 2 bases, leaving 13 bases between them. The CDR3 bases are TGTGCCAGCCGGGGCAGGGGTACCTACAATGAGCAGTTCTTC. Translating it yields CASRGRGTYNEQFF.

The rearrangement uses TRBV15 and TRBJ1-2; no firm D call. Between the trimmed V and J ends, which lost 1 base and 0 bases, there was a span of 6 bases. The CDR3 is 14 residues long. Germline assignment: CDR1 LNHNV and CDR2 YYDKDF (reference sequence). CDR3 sequence reads: CATSRVWANYGYTF. In nucleotides, the CDR3 is TGTGCCACCAGCAGAGTTTGGGCTAACTATGGCTACACCTTC.

This clonotype was seen a few times. The rearrangement uses TRBV7-2 and TRBJ2-1; 11 positions match TRBD2. The CDR3 runs to 16 residues. V trimming: 6 bases; J trimming: 0 bases; junction bases outside the gene matches: 4. CDR1 SGHTA and CDR2 FQGNSA come from the germline V gene. Here the CDR3 reads CASSPTSGSSYNEQFF. The CDR3 bases are TGTGCCAGCAGTCCCACTAGCGGGAGCTCCTACAATGAGCAGTTCTTC.

This clonotype was counted a few times. The chain couples TRBV7-2 to TRBJ1-2; no firm D call. Germline lookup yields CDR1 SGHTA and CDR2 FQGNSA. The CDR3 spans 15 residues. Trimming stripped 3 bases from V and 4 bases from J, with 15 bases between. The CDR3 protein is CASSFEQSSPYGYTF. The CDR3 bases are TGTGCCAGCAGCTTCGAACAGTCCAGCCCCTATGGCTACACCTTC.

This clonotype occurred a few times. This chain joins TRBV4-1 and TRBJ2-1; 8 nucleotides agree with TRBD1. The junction had 7 bases not matched to a gene; V was cut back by 4 bases and J by 5 bases. The CDR3 has 15 residues. Germline assignment: CDR1 MGHRA and CDR2 YSYEKL. CDR3 coding DNA: TGCGCCAGCAGCCGAGGGGGGACAGGTCACAATGAGCAGTTCTTC. Translated: CASSRGGTGHNEQFF.

This clonotype was seen only a few times. This chain joins TRBV9 and TRBJ2-4; possibly TRBD2 for D (5 bases). Trimming left V 4 bases short and J 0 bases short, with 29 bases between. The CDR3 has 21 amino acids. Germline lookup yields CDR1 SGDLS and CDR2 YYNGEE. This CDR3 is CASSPGLILTFPDLAKNIQYF. The CDR3 nucleotides are TGTGCCAGCAGCCCCGGACTGATACTCACTTTTCCGGATTTAGCCAAAAACATTCAGTACTTC.

The rearrangement links TRBV9 to TRBJ2-3; D gene ambiguous. Germline assignment: CDR1 SGDLS and CDR2 YYNGEE. The CDR3 is made up of 13 amino acids. Trimming removed 7 bases at V and 0 bases at J, with 9 bases between. Written as DNA, the CDR3 is TGTGCCAGCGGAGAGGAGAGCACAGATACGCAGTATTTT. Translated, it gives CASGEESTDTQYF.

The rearrangement uses TRBV3-1 and TRBJ1-2; 7 nucleotides line up with TRBD1. The CDR3 length is 14 residues. V lost 6 bases and J lost 5; bases outside the gene matches: 9. Germline V CDR1 and CDR2: LGHDT, YNNKEL (reference sequence). In nucleotides, the CDR3 is TGTGCCAGCAGTTGGACAGGACCCTCTTATGGCTACACCTTC. It yields the protein CASSWTGPSYGYTF.

The rearrangement links TRBV11-2 to TRBJ2-7; no reliable D call. From germline, CDR1 is SGHAT and CDR2 FQNNGV. V shed 1 base and J shed 7 bases, with 14 bases lying between them. The CDR3 has 14 residues. The CDR3 region has the DNA TGTGCCAGCAGCTTAGGAGTCAGCGAACGAGAGCAGTACTTC. It translates to CASSLGVSEREQYF.

This clonotype was detected a few times. The chain employs TRBV12-3 or TRBV12-4 and TRBJ2-1; no clear D. The V end was cut by 3 bases, the J end by 2 bases, with 8 bases between. The CDR3 is 14 residues long. The DNA for the CDR3 is TGTGCCAGCAGTTTTAGGGCCGCCTACAATGAGCAGTTCTTC. Residues: CASSFRAAYNEQFF.

This clonotype has only a few counts. CDR3 residues: CASSLARGLVGNQPQHF. The CDR3 region has the DNA TGCGCCAGCAGCTTGGCCAGGGGGCTTGTGGGCAATCAGCCCCAGCATTTT. The V and J genes are TRBV5-1 and TRBJ1-5, with 8 bases aligning to TRBD1. CDR1 is SGHRS, CDR2 YFSETQ, per germline. Losses at the gene ends were 0 bases for V and 2 bases for J; bases not matched to a gene: 7. There are 17 residues in the CDR3.

The gene calls are TRBV27 and TRBJ2-2; TRBD2 agrees at 8 bases. Trimming at V came to 4 bases and at J to 6 bases, leaving 10 bases not matched to a gene. The CDR3 extends over 16 amino acids. In germline, CDR1 is MNHEY, CDR2 SMNVEV (reference sequence). CDR3 sequence (DNA): TGTGCCAGCAGTTCGGGAGGGGGGGGCTGGGCCGGGGAGCTGTTTTTT. Translating gives CASSSGGGGWAGELFF.

This chain connects TRBV11-2 to TRBJ2-7, with D unclear. The CDR3 totals 14 residues. CDR1 SGHAT and CDR2 FQNNGV come from the germline V gene. CDR3 protein: CASSFGQASHEQYV. Here the CDR3 DNA reads TGTGCCAGCAGCTTTGGGCAGGCCTCCCACGAGCAGTACGTC.

The chain is built from TRBV21-1 and TRBJ1-1; the table's TRBD1 call for D was not verified on the DNA. TRBV21-1 is recorded as a pseudogene. The CDR3 is 18 residues long. CDR3 DNA: TGTGCCAGCAGCGACCGGAACACCCAGGGAATGGGAAACACTGAAGCTTTCTTT. It translates to CASSDRNTQGMGNTEAFF.

V and J are TRBV20-1 and TRBJ1-2; tentatively, D is TRBD1 (6 bases). CDR1 is DFQATT and CDR2 is SNEGSKA in the germline V gene (reference sequence). V gave up 2 bases and J gave up 4 bases, with 11 bases separating them. The CDR3 is 13 amino acids. The DNA for the CDR3 is TGCAGTGCTAGACCCGGACAGCTCTATGGCTACACCTTC. Protein sequence: CSARPGQLYGYTF.

J is TRBJ2-3 and V is TRBV9; D perhaps matches TRBD1 (5 bases). V lost 5 bases, J lost 2 bases, and 15 bases lay in between. The germline V gene encodes CDR1 SGDLS and CDR2 YYNGEE. This CDR3 has 15 residues. CDR3 nucleotides: TGTGCCAGCAGTTTACTCGGACACAACACAGATACGCAGTATTTT. It yields the protein CASSLLGHNTDTQYF.

The rearrangement links TRBV4-2 to TRBJ1-2; maybe TRBD1 (6 bases). V was trimmed by 0 bases and J by 4 bases, leaving 12 bases between them. The V gene's germline CDR1 is LGHNA and CDR2 YNFKEQ. The CDR3 totals 15 residues. The CDR3 sequence: CASSQEGGSTYGYTF. In DNA, the CDR3 is TGTGCCAGCAGCCAAGAAGGGGGGTCAACCTATGGCTACACCTTC.

The J gene is TRBJ1-2, the V gene TRBV25-1, with D possibly TRBD1 on 5 matching bases. CDR1 MGHDK and CDR2 SYGVNS come from the germline V gene. The CDR3 is 14 residues long. The V gene lost 1 base and the J gene lost 5 bases, with 11 bases spanning the gap. The CDR3 loop is CASSESGVGYGYTF. The CDR3 coding sequence is TGTGCCAGCAGTGAATCGGGGGTGGGGTATGGCTACACCTTC.